This TCR beta chain is drawn from a study of cytomegalovirus exposure and HLA in healthy donors. Study outcomes and limitations: Presence/absence analyses took donor sequencing depth as roughly uniform. Later analysis showed most CMV-associated TCR beta chains appearing HLA-restricted. Sequencing likely generated an artifact that appeared as a cluster of highly shared sequence variants.

As regards this clone: Its specificity is not known.

The germline CDR1 and CDR2 sequences are GTSNPN and SVGIG (reference sequence). CDR3 size: 15 residues. Trimming left V 0 bases short and J 6 bases short, with 16 bases between. PCR used 60 Vbeta primers and 13 Jbeta primers. Authors' methods: Unique TCR beta chains totaled about 78 million in a later count, with roughly 11 million of them shared. Only in-frame clones appear in the TCRdb table, and some are missing; sequencing was by immunoSEQ multiplex PCR. V, J and clone size derive from that table, while D and trimming were established from the DNA sequence. This table has 150,000 to 200,000 clones, roughly 79% appearing once.

The chain employs TRBV30 and TRBJ2-3; D gene ambiguous. The receptor was isolated from a man younger than 35 in good health and CMV-seropositive. The sequencing input was PBMCs. The CDR3 DNA reads TGTGCCTGGAGTGTGTCCCCAACAAAATCGGATACGCAGTATTTT. Translation gives CAWSVSPTKSDTQYF.